The 16 T cell receptor beta chains reported below all come from one sample, sequenced in a study of response to subunit inactivated influenza vaccine. TCRdb used MiXCR to reprocess the RT-PCR reads, holding one entry per CDR3 protein. The sample has 200,000 to 300,000 distinct CDR3 sequences, 10% to 15% seen once. Sequenced material: non-naive T cells sorted from PBMCs, taken 14 to 15 days before vaccination. Every receptor here comes from a man over 45 who received an inactivated influenza vaccine.

This clonotype has a handful of counts. The chain has TRBV5-1 and TRBJ2-1, with D possibly matching TRBD2 (5 bases). The CDR3 loop spans 16 amino acids. Trimming cost V 0 bases and J 5 bases, with 15 bases left between them. Looked up from germline, CDR1 is SGHRS and CDR2 is YFSETQ. In nucleotides, the CDR3 is TGCGCCAGCAGCTTGGGCAGCGGACTCCAGCACAATGAGCAGTTCTTC. This codes for CASSLGSGLQHNEQFF.

This clonotype showed up many times. The V and J genes are TRBV12-3 or TRBV12-4 and TRBJ1-4; D is unresolved. V was pared by 8 bases and J by 0 bases, with 7 bases between. CDR3 length: 13 amino acids. The CDR3 sequence: CASFRSTNEKLFF. The CDR3 DNA sequence: TGTGCCAGCTTTAGGTCAACTAATGAAAAACTGTTTTTT.

The V call is TRBV5-6, the J call TRBJ2-7, with D unclear. CDR3 length equals 14 residues. From germline, CDR1 is SGHDT and CDR2 YYEEEE. Trimming took 4 bases from V and 6 from J, leaving 17 bases between them. In nucleotides, the CDR3 is TGTGCCAGCAGCCTTCGCCATTCTCATTTCGAGCAGTACTTC. Residues: CASSLRHSHFEQYF.

J is TRBJ1-1 and V is TRBV2, with a tentative D call TRBD1 (6 bases). Germline lookup yields CDR1 SNHLY and CDR2 FYNNEI. CDR3 length equals 12 residues. V shed 7 bases and J shed 3 bases, with 9 bases lying between them. The CDR3 bases are TGTGCCAGCAACCAGGGGCACACTGAAGCTTTCTTT. Residues: CASNQGHTEAFF.

A few counts support this clonotype. V gene TRBV6-1 combines with J gene TRBJ2-7, with 8 positions matching TRBD2. CDR1 and CDR2 from the germline V gene are MNHNS and SASEGT. CDR3 size: 17 residues. Trimming took 7 bases from V and 0 from J; bases not matched to a gene: 14. The CDR3 protein is CASTSAGLGGGSYEQYF. The CDR3 DNA follows: TGTGCCAGCACCTCCGCGGGACTAGGCGGGGGCTCCTACGAGCAGTACTTC.

This clonotype was recorded many times. This chain uses TRBV29-1 with TRBJ2-3; D is possibly TRBD2 (6 bases). The germline V gene has CDR1 SQVTM and CDR2 ANQGSEA. The ends were cut back, 3 bases at V and 3 bases at J, with 10 bases in the middle. This CDR3 contains 13 residues. CDR3 loop: CSVDIGRTDTQYF. The CDR3 DNA sequence: TGCAGCGTTGACATCGGGAGAACAGATACGCAGTATTTT.

This clonotype was observed at least ten times. The CDR3 loop is CASSRQRGVETQYF. Written as DNA, the CDR3 is TGTGCCAGCAGTCGTCAACGCGGGGTCGAGACCCAGTACTTC. The chain employs TRBV28 and TRBJ2-5, with a possible D match to TRBD2 (6 bases). The CDR3 runs to 14 residues. Germline V gives CDR1 MDHEN, CDR2 SYDVKM. V lost 5 bases to trimming and J lost 5 bases, with 15 bases between them.

This clonotype has just a few counts. The chain carries TRBV6-2 or TRBV6-3 and TRBJ2-7, with TRBD2 identical over 7 bases. Germline V gene data show CDR1 as MNHEY and CDR2 as SVGEGT. After removal of 8 bases from V and 0 bases from J, the junction contained 10 bases not matched to a gene. The CDR3 runs 15 residues. In nucleotides, the CDR3 is TGTGCCAGCGATAGAGTAGCGGGTTCCTCCTACGAGCAGTACTTC. Translating it yields CASDRVAGSSYEQYF.

This chain connects TRBV29-1 to TRBJ1-6, with D uncertain. Trimming pared 4 bases from V and 7 bases from J, leaving 11 bases between. This CDR3 region has 13 residues. From germline, CDR1 is SQVTM and CDR2 ANQGSEA. The CDR3 nucleotides are TGCAGCGTTGCATCCGACCCGAATTCACCCCTCCACTTT. Its translation: CSVASDPNSPLHF.

This clonotype has only a few counts. The gene calls are TRBV5-1 and TRBJ2-5, with no clear D. CDR1 SGHRS and CDR2 YFSETQ come from the germline V gene. The CDR3 totals 14 residues. Between the trimmed V and J ends, which lost 0 bases and 5 bases, there was a span of 11 bases. This CDR3 is CASSLGELGETQYF. CDR3 nucleotides: TGCGCCAGCAGCTTGGGAGAACTTGGGGAGACCCAGTACTTC.

The chain carries TRBV10-2 and TRBJ1-4; no definite D call. Germline CDR1 WSHSY, CDR2 SAAADI. The V gene lost 10 bases and the J gene lost 8 bases, with 17 bases spanning the gap. The CDR3 has 13 residues. The CDR3 sequence is CATRGGVGEKLFF. The DNA of the CDR3 is TGCGCCACCCGGGGTGGGGTCGGCGAAAAACTGTTTTTT.

This clonotype was seen a few times. This chain uses TRBV20-1 with TRBJ1-1; D remains unclear. The CDR3 consists of 12 residues. Germline values: CDR1 DFQATT, CDR2 SNEGSKA (reference sequence). The V end lost 3 bases, the J end lost 2 bases, and 7 bases lay between the germline ends. In nucleotides, the CDR3 is TGCAGTGCTAGCGACACTAACACTGAAGCTTTCTTT. It encodes CSASDTNTEAFF.

The table lists this clonotype with a few counts. The rearrangement uses TRBV5-6 and TRBJ2-5; possible D gene TRBD1, 6 bases. The germline CDR1 and CDR2 sequences are SGHDT and YYEEEE. The CDR3 length is 19 residues. Trimming cost V 0 bases and J 5 bases, with 26 bases left between them. The CDR3 reads CASSLAGGESGALVETQYF. The CDR3 nucleotides are TGTGCCAGCAGCTTGGCCGGTGGGGAATCAGGGGCGCTTGTGGAGACCCAGTACTTC.

This rearrangement joins TRBV5-5 to TRBJ1-2; 7 positions match TRBD1. The CDR3 is 13 residues long. V trimming: 4 bases; J trimming: 5 bases; junction bases outside the gene matches: 5. Per germline, CDR1 SGHKS and CDR2 YYEKEE (reference sequence). In nucleotides, the CDR3 is TGTGCCAGCAGCGATCGGACAGGTTATGGCTACACCTTC. Translated, it gives CASSDRTGYGYTF.

This clonotype was seen at least ten times. V gene TRBV5-6 combines with J gene TRBJ2-1; D ambiguous. The germline CDR1 and CDR2 sequences are SGHDT and YYEEEE. V was clipped by 4 bases and J by 3 bases, with 5 bases between them. The CDR3 consists of 12 residues. The CDR3 sequence: CASSRNYNEQFF. The CDR3 nucleotides read TGTGCCAGCAGCCGGAACTACAATGAGCAGTTCTTC.

The DNA of the CDR3 is TGTGCCAGCAGCTTAACGGCGGGAGGGCCTAGCGAGCAGTACTTC. It codes for CASSLTAGGPSEQYF. The chain is built from TRBV7-3 and TRBJ2-7, with TRBD2 identical over 9 bases. The CDR3 totals 15 residues. The J segment lost 6 bases and the V segment lost 0 bases, leaving 6 bases of the junction unmatched. Per germline, CDR1 SGHTA and CDR2 FQGTGA.